This T cell receptor (beta chain) was documented in a study of shared clonotypes between healthy human individuals. Sequencing used immunoSEQ multiplex PCR; TCRdb keeps in-frame clones, though not all of them. The table shows 1.5 million to 2.5 million clones, with about 95% occurring only once. Losses at the gene ends were 8 bases for V and 8 bases for J; bases not matched to a gene: 9. The CDR3 has 12 residues. Germline-derived CDR1 and CDR2 are SQVTM and ANQGSEA. As regards this clone: Its antigen is not known.

Overall study findings and caveats: Memory subsets had estimated richness that was generally smaller than that of naive subsets. Inspection by rarefaction showed sorted-subset sequencing to be incomplete despite large depth.

Naivety among CD8 cells was defined by CD45RO negativity and positive CCR7 selection, thereby excluding terminally differentiated effector memory CD45RA+ cells. The chain combines TRBV29-1 with TRBJ2-1; 7 bases map to TRBD2. Sequenced material: naive CD8+ T cells sorted from blood. This receptor was identified in a man younger than 35 in good health. The CDR3 sequence is CSPRISGYEQFF. The CDR3 coding sequence is TGCAGCCCCCGAATTAGCGGGTATGAGCAGTTCTTC.